Described below is a single T cell receptor beta chain sequence and its context. Its antigen specificity is not known. The record has no base qualities; no much larger clone is one base away. The data originate from a study of vaccination and CD4 T cells after COVID-19 (dated by TCRdb to the early 2020s). Looking at the study overall: The convalescent cohort included six males and four females, with two Hispanic individuals, seven Caucasians, two Asians and one multiracial person. The spike-specific CD4+ TCR repertoire was compared before and after mRNA vaccination in approximately ten COVID-19 convalescent patients and a handful of infection-naive healthy vaccine recipients. Post-COVID blood samples were collected from convalescent patients a median of roughly 100 days after diagnosis, with a range of roughly 30 to 170 days. Participants got two doses of the Pfizer-BioNTech BNT162b2 vaccine (n=8) or two doses of the Moderna mRNA-1273 vaccine (n=2). Control cultures used a CEFX viral epitope pool as positive control, an HIV-1 Nef peptide pool as negative control, or no peptide. In an earlier paper using these donors, memory CD4+ T cell crossreactivity between SARS-CoV-2 and common cold coronavirus spike proteins was assessed at the TCR clonotype level. Culture stimuli were overlapping spike peptide pools from SARS-CoV-2 and from the common cold coronaviruses HCoV-NL63, HCoV-OC43 and HCoV-229E. Post-vaccine blood samples were obtained a median of about 70 days after the second vaccine dose, with a range of about 13 to 250 days.

Libraries were built with PCR. DNA from cultured CD4+ T cells underwent TCR sequencing with the Oncomine TCR Beta short-read assay at the Johns Hopkins FTIC core. Genomic DNA was extracted from the cultured CD4+ T cells with the QIAamp micro DNA kit. The Oncomine TCR Beta libraries from cultured CD4+ T cells were pooled using unique dual indexes and then sequenced on an Illumina iSeq 100. The original methods were these. Non-productive sequences were filtered out, and CDR3s that did not start with C, did not end with F or W, or were shorter than 7 amino acids were discarded. Antigen-specific clonotypes were identified using the MANAFEST web application through comparison of peptide-stimulated wells with reference and other culture wells. To be called positive, a clone needed an FDR below 0.05, an odds ratio above 5, and a productive frequency above 0.1% in at least two of three replicate wells. Cross-reactive clonotypes were defined as significantly expanded in both SARS-CoV-2 spike wells and at least one common cold coronavirus spike condition. Levenshtein distances (stringdist) and unrooted phylogenetic trees (ape) in R version 3.6.1 were used to assess CDR3 homology. In-frame beta chains were kept once TCRdb had trimmed the public reads at Q25 with fastp and called clones with MiXCR. Rows are combined by CDR3 protein, so each entry shows the most common genes and DNA. These V and J calls rely on TCRdb rather than the paper's analysis. Counted in this sample were about 6,100 distinct CDR3 sequences; less than 50% of them appeared once. The top ten hold around three fifths of the sample.

What the work shows at the level of the full study, not this receptor alone: The median number of SARS-CoV-2-reactive clonotypes rose from 20 to 25 after infection to roughly 38 after vaccination, but the change was not significant. In convalescent patients, a median about 90% of post-vaccine SARS-CoV-2-reactive clones were detected only after vaccination, and vaccine-specific priming was suggested by this finding. The number of convalescent patients in the study was relatively small, and the study did not examine early timepoints following natural infection. Nearly all vaccine-specific clones in convalescent patients (304 of 307) were mono-reactive for SARS-CoV-2 spike rather than cross-reactive with common cold coronaviruses.

This specimen's treatment or condition label, interpreted: approximately nine-day PBMC culture with coronavirus spike peptide pools or control peptides (ViraFEST assay). CD4+ T cells from unexposed donors were collected before the COVID-19 pandemic (2011-2018). The study used the ViraFEST assay, which expanded antigen-specific T cells with peptide pools and then identified expanded clonotypes by TCR sequencing. More than 1.5 million PBMCs per well were cultured in IMDM with approximately 5.5% human AB serum and approximately 10 IU/ml IL-2, plus 10 ug/ml peptide pools. Half of the culture medium was replaced with fresh IL-2-containing medium on days 3 and 7. After 9 to 11 days of culture, CD4+ T cells were isolated by negative selection with the EasySep CD4+ T cell isolation kit. As far as cell numbers permitted, CD4+ T cells from unexposed donors were tested for reactivity against SARS-CoV-2 S and N as well as four spike pools from common cold coronaviruses. PBMCs were separated from whole blood using Ficoll-Paque Plus gradient centrifugation and then either used fresh or cryopreserved at -140C. Triplicate wells were generally used for each culture condition. The leukapheresis product used for the unexposed donors was purchased from a commercial source.

The CDR3 runs 15 amino acids, cysteine and phenylalanine included. Of the read, only the CDR3 DNA is kept; its 45 bases are in frame from base 1. Reading the germline V gene gives CDR1 SGHRS and CDR2 YFSETQ. The V and J ends are trimmed by 0 bases and 1 base, leaving 7 bases between them. The origin of this receptor is a human donor in good health. The sequence joins TRBV5-1 to TRBJ2-2, with TRBD1 perhaps the D gene, on 6 matching bases. The sequenced material came from CD4+ T cells from blood, cultured in vitro. The CDR3 here reads CASSLGGQNTGELFF. Here is the DNA: TGCGCCAGCAGCTTGGGGGGACAGAACACCGGGGAGCTGTTTTTT. The variable domain in full, with residues beyond the CDR3 obtained from the reference TRBV5-1 and TRBJ2-2 genes, is KAGVTQTPRYLIKTRGQQVTLSCSPISGHRSVSWYQQTPGQGLQFLFEYFSETQRNKGNFPGRFSGRQFSNSRSEMNVSTLELGDSALYLCASSLGGQNTGELFFGEGSRLTVL.